The 17 T cell receptor beta chains given below trace back to one sample, sequenced in a study of PD-L1 blockade in urothelial cancer. Time point here: peripheral blood 6 weeks after treatment start. TCRdb keeps only in-frame clones here, not all; method: immunoSEQ multiplex PCR. The table includes 75,000 to 100,000 clones, around 78% detected once. The source material was PBMCs, sampled around atezolizumab (anti-PD-L1) treatment. These receptors were collected from a man aged 65-85 years with urothelial cancer.

This clone has a handful of counts. The CDR3 is CASSSPRGNNEKLFF. Here the CDR3 DNA reads TGTGCCAGTAGTTCCCCCAGGGGCAATAATGAAAAACTGTTTTTT. This chain uses TRBV19 with TRBJ1-4, with D perhaps matching TRBD1 (6 bases). V shed 5 bases and J shed 4 bases, with 14 bases lying between them. From germline, CDR1 is LNHDA and CDR2 SQIVND (reference sequence). The CDR3 totals 15 residues.

V and J are TRBV6-1 and TRBJ2-7, with D perhaps TRBD2 (7 bases). Germline CDR1 MNHNS, CDR2 SASEGT. V lost 9 bases and J 2 bases, leaving 17 bases between the germline ends. This CDR3 has 14 residues. CDR3 protein: CASFGGGPPYEQYF. CDR3 coding DNA: TGTGCCAGTTTTGGCGGGGGCCCCCCCTACGAGCAGTACTTC.

The chain couples TRBV27 to TRBJ2-2, with D maybe TRBD1 (6 bases). The CDR3 spans 13 residues. Germline assignment: CDR1 MNHEY and CDR2 SMNVEV (reference sequence). Trimming took 6 bases from V and 1 from J, leaving 6 bases between them. DNA for the CDR3: TGTGCCAGCAGGGGACAGAACACCGGGGAGCTGTTTTTT. Protein: CASRGQNTGELFF.

The V and J genes are TRBV19 and TRBJ2-1; 7 bases fit TRBD1. This CDR3 contains 15 residues. Germline assignment: CDR1 LNHDA and CDR2 SQIVND (reference sequence). Trimming cost V 6 bases and J 0 bases; bases outside gene matches: 5. The CDR3 here is CASSPAGGSYNEQFF. Here the CDR3 DNA reads TGTGCCAGTAGCCCTGCAGGGGGCTCCTACAATGAGCAGTTCTTC.

This chain links TRBV7-8 with TRBJ1-2; the D gene is possibly TRBD1 (6 bases). Germline V gene sequence: CDR1 SGHVS, CDR2 FQNEAQ. V shed 1 base and J shed 8 bases, with 14 bases lying between them. The CDR3 extends over 14 amino acids. DNA of the CDR3: TGTGCCAGCAGCTTAGGAGAACAGGGTCCGGGCTACACCTTC. Its protein is CASSLGEQGPGYTF.

The chain has TRBV5-1 and TRBJ1-1, with D tentatively TRBD1 (6 bases). Germline V gives CDR1 SGHRS, CDR2 YFSETQ. Trimming removed 4 bases at V and 1 base at J, with 17 bases between. The length of the CDR3 is 16 residues. The CDR3 coding sequence is TGCGCCAGCAGCCCCCAGGGTGGGGACACGAACACTGAAGCTTTCTTT. Amino acid sequence: CASSPQGGDTNTEAFF.

The V gene is TRBV15, the J gene TRBJ2-3; maybe TRBD1 (6 bases). V was shortened by 2 bases and J by 0 bases, with 15 bases between the two germline ends. The germline gives CDR1 LNHNV, CDR2 YYDKDF (reference sequence). The CDR3 spans 17 residues. CDR3 nucleotide sequence: TGTGCCACCAGCAGAACAACCGGACAGTTGAGCACAGATACGCAGTATTTT. The encoded protein is CATSRTTGQLSTDTQYF.

This chain joins TRBV9 and TRBJ1-4; 7 bases line up with TRBD1. This CDR3 has 15 amino acids. V shed 4 bases, J shed 6 bases, and the junction held 9 bases outside the gene matches. Germline-derived CDR1 and CDR2 are SGDLS and YYNGEE. The CDR3 is CASSPERDRDEKLFF. DNA for the CDR3: TGTGCCAGCAGCCCCGAGAGGGACAGAGATGAAAAACTGTTTTTT.

V is TRBV9 and J is TRBJ2-1; 7 positions match TRBD2. V lost 3 bases and J lost 0; bases outside the gene matches: 3. Germline-derived CDR1 and CDR2 are SGDLS and YYNGEE. CDR3 length: 15 residues. The CDR3 loop reads CASSETSDSYNEQFF. The CDR3 DNA sequence: TGTGCCAGCAGCGAAACTAGCGACTCCTACAATGAGCAGTTCTTC.

The chain combines TRBV7-3 with TRBJ2-1; TRBD1 matches at 10 bases. Germline assignment: CDR1 SGHTA and CDR2 FQGTGA. This CDR3 is built from 17 residues. V was clipped by 1 base and J by 4 bases; unmatched bases: 7. CDR3 nucleotides: TGTGCCAGCAGCTTAAGAATGGGGACAGGGGCTTACAATGAGCAGTTCTTC. It yields the protein CASSLRMGTGAYNEQFF.

The chain recombines TRBV11-3 with TRBJ2-1; D gene ambiguous. Trimming took 0 bases from V and 9 from J, leaving 6 bases between them. Germline V lookup: CDR1 SGHNT, CDR2 YENEEA. The CDR3 has 12 residues. The CDR3 loop is CASSLEIGEQFF. CDR3 coding DNA: TGTGCCAGCAGCTTAGAAATCGGTGAGCAGTTCTTC.

This clone was observed once. This chain uses TRBV4-3 with TRBJ2-1; a weak D match, TRBD2 (5 bases). The CDR3 contains 14 residues. Germline lookup yields CDR1 LGHNA and CDR2 YSLEER. V lost 0 bases and J 7 bases, leaving 10 bases between the germline ends. The chain's CDR3 is CASSQDRGYNEQFF. The CDR3, as DNA: TGCGCCAGCAGCCAAGATCGAGGGTATAATGAGCAGTTCTTC.

V and J are TRBV15 and TRBJ2-5; D is possibly TRBD2 (5 bases). Germline V gene lookup returns CDR1 LNHNV and CDR2 YYDKDF (reference sequence). The ends were cut back, 0 bases at V and 0 bases at J, with 8 bases in the middle. This CDR3 has 15 amino acids. The CDR3 sequence: CATSRDRGYQETQYF. The CDR3 nucleotides read TGTGCCACCAGCAGAGATCGGGGTTACCAAGAGACCCAGTACTTC.

V usage is TRBV7-2 and J usage is TRBJ1-6; 7 nucleotides match TRBD1. The CDR3 covers 15 residues. With V trimmed by 5 bases and J by 9 bases, 10 bases remained unmatched. Per germline, CDR1 SGHTA and CDR2 FQGNSA. The CDR3 nucleotides are TGTGCCAGCAGCCCCCGACAGGGACGGATTTCACCCCTCCACTTT. Translating it yields CASSPRQGRISPLHF.

The chain links TRBV19 to TRBJ1-3; D is possibly TRBD1 (5 bases). V shed 10 bases and J shed 8 bases, with 18 bases lying between them. Germline V gives CDR1 LNHDA, CDR2 SQIVND (reference sequence). The CDR3 sequence is 13 residues long. CDR3 nucleotides: TGTGCCACAAGTAGAGGCAGGGCTGACACCATATATTTT. Its translation is CATSRGRADTIYF.

V usage is TRBV6-1 and J usage is TRBJ2-7, with TRBD2 as a possible D gene (6 bases). The CDR3 contains 18 residues. CDR1 and CDR2 (germline): MNHNS, SASEGT. Trimming shortened V by 3 bases and J by 1 base, and 22 bases separated the two germline ends. CDR3 in DNA: TGTGCCAGCAGTGACCCCCAACCACTAGCTGGAAGGTCCTACGAGCAGTACTTC. It translates to CASSDPQPLAGRSYEQYF.

The CDR3 nucleotides read TGTGCCTGGAGTGGTCGTCTGGGCTACACCTTC. It yields the protein CAWSGRLGYTF. The chain joins TRBV30 to TRBJ1-2, with D unclear. In germline, CDR1 is GTSNPN, CDR2 SVGIG (reference sequence). V was cut by 1 base and J by 8 bases, with 8 bases left in between. This CDR3 spans 11 amino acids.